The 15 T cell receptor beta chains below all came from one sample that was sequenced in a study of PD-1 blockade in classical Hodgkin lymphoma. Regarding time point: cycle 4 day 1 (C4D1), after more than 5 weeks of nivolumab. Brentuximab vedotin exposure varied among the patients, all of whom had relapsed after autologous stem cell transplantation. The table came from immunoSEQ multiplex PCR; TCRdb's copy has only in-frame clones and leaves some out. The table records 75,000 to 95,000 clones, 83% of them present only once. This specimen consisted of peripheral blood mononuclear cells (PBMCs), obtained before the fourth cycle of nivolumab. The origin of the receptors is a human donor with classical Hodgkin lymphoma.

The V gene is TRBV28, the J gene TRBJ2-7, with a tentative D call TRBD1 (5 bases). The length of the CDR3 is 14 residues. The germline gives CDR1 MDHEN, CDR2 SYDVKM. V shed 8 bases and J shed 2 bases, with 16 bases lying between them. The CDR3 DNA reads TGTGCCAGCTGCAGGGTAGAAAGCGCCTACGAGCAGTACTTC. It translates to CASCRVESAYEQYF.

The rearrangement links TRBV6-4 to TRBJ1-2; the match to TRBD1 covers 9 bases. Germline assignment: CDR1 MRHNA and CDR2 SNTAGT. Trimming cost V 6 bases and J 3 bases; bases outside gene matches: 5. This CDR3 is 14 amino acids long. CDR3 nucleotide sequence: TGTGCCAGCAGAGCCGGGACAGGGTACTATGGCTACACCTTC. This translates into CASRAGTGYYGYTF.

CDR3 bases: TGTGCCAGCAGCGAAAGCTTAGGCAGGGGTAGAGGTGGCTACACCTTC. This gives the protein CASSESLGRGRGGYTF. The chain recombines TRBV5-6 with TRBJ1-2; TRBD1 might be the D (6 bases). This CDR3 is 16 amino acids long. Germline V gene lookup returns CDR1 SGHDT and CDR2 YYEEEE. Trimming shortened V by 4 bases and J by 7 bases, and 23 bases separated the two germline ends.

This sequence joins TRBV5-1 and TRBJ2-5; no definite D call. Germline V gene sequence: CDR1 SGHRS, CDR2 YFSETQ. With 0 bases removed from V and 4 bases from J, the gap between germline ends came to 7 bases. This CDR3 is built from 13 residues. The DNA of the CDR3 is TGCGCCAGCAGCTTGGATACGGGAGAGACCCAGTACTTC. This translates into CASSLDTGETQYF.

The V call is TRBV5-1, the J call TRBJ2-3; D uncertain. V lost 6 bases and J 1 base, leaving 12 bases between the germline ends. Germline lookup yields CDR1 SGHRS and CDR2 YFSETQ. The CDR3 is 14 amino acids. The CDR3 spells CASTDPMGTDTQYF. DNA of the CDR3: TGCGCCAGCACCGACCCGATGGGCACAGATACGCAGTATTTT.

This clone was seen just once. V is TRBV6-4 and J is TRBJ2-3; 8 bases are a match to TRBD2. CDR1 is MRHNA and CDR2 is SNTAGT in the germline V gene. The V gene end was trimmed by 4 bases and the J gene end by 0 bases; junction bases not matched to a gene: 0. The CDR3 runs to 14 residues. CDR3 sequence reads: CASSASGSTDTQYF. The CDR3 DNA is TGTGCCAGCAGTGCTAGCGGGAGCACAGATACGCAGTATTTT.

As to this clone: One end of the junction fails to match germline, which may point to a read error. The chain couples TRBV6-5 to TRBJ2-1, with 10 bases aligning to TRBD1. The CDR3 is 11 residues long. CDR1 is MNHEY, CDR2 SVGAGI, per germline. The CDR3 region is CASSPGTGVVF. The CDR3 DNA follows: TGTGCCAGCAGTCCTGGGACAGGGGTAGTCTTC.

This chain uses TRBV2 with TRBJ2-6; D ambiguous. Trimming took 10 bases from V and 0 from J, leaving 7 bases between them. CDR3 length equals 13 residues. Germline V gene sequence: CDR1 SNHLY, CDR2 FYNNEI. CDR3 nucleotides: TGTGCCATGCCATCCTCTGGGGCCAACGTCCTGACTTTC. It yields the protein CAMPSSGANVLTF.

In DNA form, the CDR3 reads TGCGCCAGCAGCCCTTTAGACAGGGGTGCCAACAATGAGCAGTTCTTC. This sequence encodes CASSPLDRGANNEQFF. This sequence joins TRBV4-1 and TRBJ2-1, with 8 nucleotides matching TRBD1. J lost 5 bases, V lost 4 bases, and 10 bases had no gene match. The germline CDR1 and CDR2 sequences are MGHRA and YSYEKL. CDR3 length: 16 residues.

The DNA for the CDR3 is TGCGCCAGCAGTTCTTTACCGGGACAGAACTACGAGCAGTACTTC. As protein: CASSSLPGQNYEQYF. The chain couples TRBV5-1 to TRBJ2-7, with 7 positions matching TRBD1. Germline CDR1 and CDR2: SGHRS and YFSETQ. This CDR3 has 15 amino acids. J gave up 3 bases and V 5 bases, and 11 bases lay outside the gene matches.

The CDR3 bases are TGTGCCATCTCACTAGCGGGGGGGGAGCAGTACTTC. Its protein product is CAISLAGGEQYF. This chain joins TRBV10-3 and TRBJ2-7, with 13 bases matching TRBD2. The CDR3 is 12 residues long. The germline V gene encodes CDR1 ENHRY and CDR2 SYGVKD. J lost 7 bases, V lost 8 bases, and 2 bases had no gene match.

This clone was detected only a few times. The rearrangement links TRBV27 to TRBJ2-7; D possibly corresponds to TRBD2 (6 bases). The CDR3 consists of 13 residues. V was pared by 2 bases and J by 4 bases, with 9 bases between. The germline V gene has CDR1 MNHEY and CDR2 SMNVEV (reference sequence). The CDR3 here is CASSLRREYEQYF. In nucleotides, the CDR3 is TGTGCCAGCAGTTTACGTCGGGAGTACGAGCAGTACTTC.

A single count supports this clone. The chain couples TRBV10-3 to TRBJ2-3; D gene uncertain. Germline V gives CDR1 ENHRY, CDR2 SYGVKD. CDR3 size: 13 residues. Trimming shortened V by 3 bases and J by 3 bases, and 7 bases separated the two germline ends. Written as DNA, the CDR3 is TGTGCCATCAGTGAAAGGGTTACAGATACGCAGTATTTT. Its protein is CAISERVTDTQYF.

The chain recombines TRBV30 with TRBJ2-1; 12 positions agree with TRBD2. The V and J ends lost 2 bases and 9 bases, in that order; junction bases with no gene match: 14. This CDR3 spans 17 amino acids. Germline V gene sequence: CDR1 GTSNPN, CDR2 SVGIG (reference sequence). The CDR3 nucleotides are TGTGCCTGGAGTAGGGCCGGACTAGCGGGAAAAATCGGTGAGCAGTTCTTC. It is translated as CAWSRAGLAGKIGEQFF.

The chain links TRBV14 to TRBJ1-6; 8 positions match TRBD1. The length of the CDR3 is 15 residues. After removal of 1 base from V and 10 bases from J, the junction contained 6 bases not matched to a gene. Germline V lookup: CDR1 SGHDN, CDR2 FVKESK. The CDR3 loop reads CASSQARQGSSPLHF. The CDR3 nucleotides read TGTGCCAGCAGCCAAGCCCGACAGGGGAGCTCACCCCTCCACTTT.